This TCR beta chain comes out of a study of cytomegalovirus exposure and HLA in healthy donors. Study details: Assignment to the Caucasian-associated ancestry cluster applied to around 82% of the approximately 400 genotyped donors. Regarding the study as a whole: Highly shared variants forming one cluster were likely a sequencing artifact. Trimming of TCR beta V- and J-genes showed a link, identified in a later analysis, to a missense DCLRE1C variant.

Regarding this clone: The antigen remains undetermined.

The PCR was carried out with 60 Vbeta primers and 13 Jbeta primers. This table comes from immunoSEQ multiplex PCR, and its TCRdb copy is limited to in-frame clones, with some not included. The table lists roughly 180,000 clones, around 75% of them singletons. Trimming at V came to 1 base and at J to 4 bases, leaving 1 base not matched to a gene. The CDR3 has 16 residues. From germline, CDR1 is SGHAT and CDR2 FQDESV (reference sequence). This chain joins TRBV11-1 and TRBJ2-1; 13 nucleotides match TRBD2. The sequenced material came from PBMCs. The source of this sequence is a female donor in good health and CMV-seronegative. CDR3 DNA sequence: TGTGCCAGCAGCTTAGGGACTAGCGGGAGTTACAATGAGCAGTTCTTC. It encodes CASSLGTSGSYNEQFF.